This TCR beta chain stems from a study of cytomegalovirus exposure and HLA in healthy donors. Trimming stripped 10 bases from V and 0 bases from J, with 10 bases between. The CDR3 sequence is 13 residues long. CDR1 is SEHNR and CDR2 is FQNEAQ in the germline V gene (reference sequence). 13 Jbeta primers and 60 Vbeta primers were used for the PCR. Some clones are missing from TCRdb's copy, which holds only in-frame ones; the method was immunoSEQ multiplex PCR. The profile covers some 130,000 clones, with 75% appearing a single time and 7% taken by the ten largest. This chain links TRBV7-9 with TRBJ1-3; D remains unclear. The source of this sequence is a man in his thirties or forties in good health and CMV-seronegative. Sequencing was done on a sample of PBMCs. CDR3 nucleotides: TGTGCCATCGAGAAGCGCTCTGGAAACACCATATATTTT. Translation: CAIEKRSGNTIYF.